This T cell receptor beta chain comes out of a study of blood T cell repertoires in COVID-19. Study at large: COVID-19 samples, acute and convalescent, were from the United States, Italy and Spain. PBMCs, B-cell-depleted T cells, or T cells were the source of the cDNA or gDNA that made up the material.

CDR1 and CDR2 from the germline V gene are SGHNT and YYREEE (reference sequence). The CDR3 sequence is 16 residues long. Unmatched junction bases numbered 10, after V lost 4 bases and J lost 5 bases. Repertoires were generated with immunoSEQ multiplex PCR, while TCRdb's copy carries only in-frame clones and drops some. In the table there are hundreds of thousands of clones, about 90% of which are singletons. Sequencing was performed on peripheral blood. The rearrangement uses TRBV5-4 and TRBJ2-2, with TRBD1 matching over 8 bases. This clonotype originated in a woman aged 45-65 years who had recovered from COVID-19. CDR3 coding DNA: TGTGCCAGCAGCGCCGGACAGGGAAAAGGGACCGGGGAGCTGTTTTTT. Residues: CASSAGQGKGTGELFF.